The next 5 T cell receptor beta chains were all read from a single sample in a study of OX40 agonist ivuxolimab in advanced cancers. The table came from immunoSEQ multiplex PCR; TCRdb's copy has only in-frame clones and leaves some out. The data contain tens of thousands of clones, 85% of them singletons. Here the sequenced sample was CD4+ or CD8+ T cells sorted from blood, taken in a trial of the OX40 agonist ivuxolimab. These receptors were taken from an adult with an advanced solid tumor such as melanoma, head and neck, liver or kidney cancer.

The V call is TRBV4-2, the J call TRBJ2-5; 10 bases are a match to TRBD1. Germline lookup yields CDR1 LGHNA and CDR2 YNFKEQ. Trimming at V came to 3 bases and at J to 5 bases, leaving 3 bases not matched to a gene. There are 14 residues in the CDR3. The CDR3 protein is CASSHDRGLETQYF. CDR3 nucleotides: TGTGCCAGCAGCCATGACAGGGGGCTGGAGACCCAGTACTTC.

This chain connects TRBV5-1 to TRBJ2-3; D may correspond to TRBD1 or TRBD2 (5 bases each). Trimming left V 3 bases short and J 2 bases short, with 13 bases between. The CDR3 consists of 15 residues. Germline values: CDR1 SGHRS, CDR2 YFSETQ. The CDR3: CASSSVVGVTDTQYF. The CDR3, as DNA: TGCGCCAGCAGCTCCGTCGTGGGGGTCACAGATACGCAGTATTTT.

This clone turned up a few times. The chain combines TRBV6-6 with TRBJ2-3; TRBD2 is a possible D gene (6 bases). Trimming shortened V by 0 bases and J by 3 bases, and 10 bases separated the two germline ends. The CDR3 loop spans 15 amino acids. Germline-derived CDR1 and CDR2 are MNHNY and SVGAGI (reference sequence). The CDR3 DNA reads as TGTGCCAGCAGTTACTCGTTTAGCGGAACAGATACGCAGTATTTT. It yields the protein CASSYSFSGTDTQYF.

This chain connects TRBV11-3 to TRBJ2-5, with D perhaps matching TRBD1 or TRBD2 (5 bases each). Trimming left V 5 bases short and J 0 bases short, with 19 bases between. This CDR3 region has 17 residues. Germline values: CDR1 SGHNT, CDR2 YENEEA. CDR3 protein: CASSALGEQWYQETQYF. The CDR3 region has the DNA TGTGCCAGCAGCGCCCTGGGGGAGCAGTGGTACCAAGAGACCCAGTACTTC.

J is TRBJ2-3 and V is TRBV5-8; TRBD1 matches at 7 bases. With V trimmed by 1 base and J by 2 bases, 10 bases remained unmatched. The CDR3 consists of 17 residues. From germline, CDR1 is SGHTS and CDR2 YDEGEE. CDR3 sequence reads: CASSLSRTGEPTDTQYF. In DNA form, the CDR3 reads TGTGCCAGCAGCTTGTCGCGGACAGGAGAGCCCACAGATACGCAGTATTTT.